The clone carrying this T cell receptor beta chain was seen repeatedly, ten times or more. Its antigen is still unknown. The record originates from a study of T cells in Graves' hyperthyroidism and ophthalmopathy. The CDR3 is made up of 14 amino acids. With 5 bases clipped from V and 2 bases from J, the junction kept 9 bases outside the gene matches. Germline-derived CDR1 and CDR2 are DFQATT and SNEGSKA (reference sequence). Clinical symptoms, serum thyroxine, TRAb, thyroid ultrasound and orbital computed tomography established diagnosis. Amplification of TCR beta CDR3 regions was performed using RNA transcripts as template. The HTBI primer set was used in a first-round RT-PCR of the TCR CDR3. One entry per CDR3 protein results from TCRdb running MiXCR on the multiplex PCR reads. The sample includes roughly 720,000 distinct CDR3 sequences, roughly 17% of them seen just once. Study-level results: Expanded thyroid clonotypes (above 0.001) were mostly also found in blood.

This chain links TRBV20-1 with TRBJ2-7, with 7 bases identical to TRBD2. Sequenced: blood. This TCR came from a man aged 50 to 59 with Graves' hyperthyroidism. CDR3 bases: TGCAGTGCTGAAAAACTAGCGACAACCTACGAGCAGTACTTC. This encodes CSAEKLATTYEQYF.